The following is a T cell receptor (beta chain) sequence with its context. Its antigen is unknown. The germline gives CDR1 SGHNT, CDR2 YYREEE (reference sequence). This CDR3 is built from 15 residues. Trimming removed 4 bases from V and 5 bases from J; junction bases left unmatched: 7. This entry is derived from a study of PD-1 blockade in mismatch repair-deficient tumors. General study results and limits: Tumor-resident clones, often undetectable pretreatment in blood, expanded then contracted after pembrolizumab.

TCRs were sequenced from three patients responding to pembrolizumab. Clones were read by immunoSEQ multiplex PCR, and TCRdb kept only the in-frame ones, dropping some. The sample records tens of thousands of clones, 80% to 90% being singletons. This clonotype originated in an adult with mismatch repair-deficient cancer. J is TRBJ2-5 and V is TRBV5-4; TRBD1 matches 11 bases. The sample consisted of peripheral blood, taken 44 weeks after starting pembrolizumab. The CDR3 DNA sequence: TGTGCCAGCAGCCCTCGGGACAGGGGGTCGGAGACCCAGTACTTC. Translated, it gives CASSPRDRGSETQYF.